This is a list of T cell receptor beta chains from one sample in a study of shared clonotypes between healthy human individuals. Data came from immunoSEQ multiplex PCR; TCRdb stores just in-frame clones and leaves some out. The data contain about 1.1 million clones, approximately 80% of them singletons. The sample taken for sequencing was memory CD4+ T cells from PBMCs. The origin of the receptors is a man aged 18 to 30 in good health. Some clones in this sample may be carry-over from other donors' samples. CDR3s include the opening cysteine and the closing phenylalanine or tryptophan. D genes are given only for firm matches. Clone size, where shown, is once, few, many, or a class for clones that have expanded.

V gene: TRBV5-1
D gene: .
J gene: TRBJ2-2
CDR3 length: 12
clone size: .
CDR3 DNA: TGCGCCAGCATCCCAAACACCGGGGAGCTGTTTTTT
CDR3 protein: CASIPNTGELFF

V gene: TRBV6-4
D gene: .
J gene: TRBJ2-2
CDR3 length: 14
clone size: once
CDR3 DNA: TGTGCCAGCACTGTCGGACCCAACACCGGGGAGCTGTTTTTT
CDR3 protein: CASTVGPNTGELFF

V gene: TRBV7-3
D gene: .
J gene: TRBJ2-1
CDR3 length: 15
clone size: .
CDR3 DNA: TGTGCCAGCAGCGATCTGGGGAGCTCCTACAATGAGCAGTTCTTC
CDR3 protein: CASSDLGSSYNEQFF

V gene: TRBV4-1
D gene: TRBD2
J gene: TRBJ2-3
CDR3 length: 16
clone size: once
CDR3 DNA: TGCGCCAGCAGCCAAGGAGAACTAGCGGGGGCATATACGCAGTATTTT
CDR3 protein: CASSQGELAGAYTQYF

V gene: TRBV6-1
D gene: TRBD2
J gene: TRBJ2-2
CDR3 length: 13
clone size: few
CDR3 DNA: TGTGCCAGCAGGGGTAGCGGGACCGGGGAGCTGTTTTTT
CDR3 protein: CASRGSGTGELFF

V gene: TRBV7-2
D gene: .
J gene: TRBJ1-5
CDR3 length: 14
clone size: .
CDR3 DNA: TGTGCCAGCAGCTTCTCCAACAGCGATCAGCCCCAGCATTTT
CDR3 protein: CASSFSNSDQPQHF

V gene: TRBV5-1
D gene: TRBD1
J gene: TRBJ1-1
CDR3 length: 17
clone size: .
CDR3 DNA: TGCGCCAGCAGCCCCGTCCCCGTTCAGGGGGGCTCGACTGAAGCTTTCTTT
CDR3 protein: CASSPVPVQGGSTEAFF

V gene: TRBV6-1
D gene: .
J gene: TRBJ2-7
CDR3 length: 14
clone size: .
CDR3 DNA: TGTGCCAGCAGTGAAGGTCCGGGACCCTACGAGCAGTACTTC
CDR3 protein: CASSEGPGPYEQYF

V gene: TRBV11-2
D gene: .
J gene: TRBJ2-3
CDR3 length: 14
clone size: .
CDR3 DNA: TGTGCCAGCAGCCTAAGTTCCGGGACAGATACGCAGTATTTT
CDR3 protein: CASSLSSGTDTQYF

V gene: TRBV10-3
D gene: TRBD1
J gene: TRBJ1-1
CDR3 length: 15
clone size: once
CDR3 DNA: TGTGCCATCAGTGAGGAGGGGGCGCTGAACACTGAAGCTTTCTTT
CDR3 protein: CAISEEGALNTEAFF

V gene: TRBV13
D gene: .
J gene: TRBJ1-3
CDR3 length: 14
clone size: .
CDR3 DNA: TGTGCCAGCACCTTACGTCCAACTGGAAACACCATATATTTT
CDR3 protein: CASTLRPTGNTIYF

V gene: TRBV5-4
D gene: TRBD1
J gene: TRBJ2-7
CDR3 length: 14
clone size: .
CDR3 DNA: TGTGCCAGCAGCTCCCCCGGGACAGCCTACGAGCAGTACTTC
CDR3 protein: CASSSPGTAYEQYF

V gene: TRBV9
D gene: TRBD1
J gene: TRBJ2-5
CDR3 length: 15
clone size: .
CDR3 DNA: TGTGCCAGCACCCTCGGGACAGGGGGCCGGGAGACCCAGTACTTC
CDR3 protein: CASTLGTGGRETQYF

V gene: TRBV11-2
D gene: TRBD2
J gene: TRBJ2-5
CDR3 length: 17
clone size: .
CDR3 DNA: TGTGCCAGCAGCTTAGGGGGGACTAGCGGGAGCCGCGAGACCCAGTACTTC
CDR3 protein: CASSLGGTSGSRETQYF

V gene: TRBV5-1
D gene: TRBD2
J gene: TRBJ2-1
CDR3 length: 15
clone size: .
CDR3 DNA: TGCGCCAGCAGCTTGGAGCGGGACTCCTACAATGAGCAGTTCTTC
CDR3 protein: CASSLERDSYNEQFF

V gene: TRBV5-1
D gene: .
J gene: TRBJ1-1
CDR3 length: 14
clone size: .
CDR3 DNA: TGCGCCAGCCATAGGACGCCAGGGTCCACTGAAGCTTTCTTT
CDR3 protein: CASHRTPGSTEAFF

V gene: TRBV5-1
D gene: .
J gene: TRBJ1-2
CDR3 length: 15
clone size: .
CDR3 DNA: TGCGCCAGCAGCCCTGCAGGTAGAGCTAACTATGGCTACACCTTC
CDR3 protein: CASSPAGRANYGYTF

V gene: TRBV19
D gene: .
J gene: TRBJ1-3
CDR3 length: 15
clone size: .
CDR3 DNA: TGTGCCAGTAGCGACCGAGGGGCCTCTGGAAACACCATATATTTT
CDR3 protein: CASSDRGASGNTIYF

V gene: TRBV10-3
D gene: .
J gene: TRBJ2-1
CDR3 length: 16
clone size: .
CDR3 DNA: TGTGCCATCAGTGAGTCGGGGGGCGGTTCCTACAATGAGCAGTTCTTC
CDR3 protein: CAISESGGGSYNEQFF

V gene: TRBV6-5
D gene: .
J gene: TRBJ2-1
CDR3 length: 13
clone size: .
CDR3 DNA: TGTGCCAGCAGCCTCGACAGCTACAATGAGCAGTTCTTC
CDR3 protein: CASSLDSYNEQFF

V gene: TRBV7-2
D gene: .
J gene: TRBJ2-3
CDR3 length: 13
clone size: .
CDR3 DNA: TGTGCCAGCAGCTCTAGCGTATTAGATACGCAGTATTTT
CDR3 protein: CASSSSVLDTQYF

V gene: TRBV4-3
D gene: TRBD2
J gene: TRBJ2-7
CDR3 length: 16
clone size: .
CDR3 DNA: TGCGCCAGCAGCCAAGGTCATAGCGGGAGGGGGTACGAGCAGTACTTC
CDR3 protein: CASSQGHSGRGYEQYF

V gene: TRBV7-2
D gene: .
J gene: TRBJ2-7
CDR3 length: 15
clone size: .
CDR3 DNA: TGTGCCAGCAGCTTACAATCCGGGACCTCCTACGAGCAGTACTTC
CDR3 protein: CASSLQSGTSYEQYF

V gene: TRBV9
D gene: TRBD2
J gene: TRBJ2-7
CDR3 length: 15
clone size: .
CDR3 DNA: TGTGCCAGCAGCGTAGAGGGTAGCGGGACTCACGAGCAGTACTTC
CDR3 protein: CASSVEGSGTHEQYF

V gene: TRBV2
D gene: TRBD1
J gene: TRBJ1-2
CDR3 length: 14
clone size: .
CDR3 DNA: TGTGCCAGCGCCCCGGGACAGGGGCTCCGAGGCTACACCTTC
CDR3 protein: CASAPGQGLRGYTF

V gene: TRBV7-9
D gene: .
J gene: TRBJ2-7
CDR3 length: 13
clone size: .
CDR3 DNA: TGTGCCAGCAGCTTTTTAGCATCCTACGAGCAGTACTTC
CDR3 protein: CASSFLASYEQYF

V gene: TRBV20-1
D gene: .
J gene: TRBJ2-3
CDR3 length: 11
clone size: .
CDR3 DNA: TGCAGTGCTAGTGTAGTCGGTACGCAGTATTTT
CDR3 protein: CSASVVGTQYF

V gene: TRBV10-3
D gene: TRBD2
J gene: TRBJ2-1
CDR3 length: 17
clone size: .
CDR3 DNA: TGTGCCATCAGTGCGCGCTCTAGCGGGAGGATCTACAATGAGCAGTTCTTC
CDR3 protein: CAISARSSGRIYNEQFF

V gene: TRBV28
D gene: TRBD2
J gene: TRBJ2-4
CDR3 length: 12
clone size: few
CDR3 DNA: TGTGCCAGCAGTTGGGGGGGTGACATTCAGTACTTC
CDR3 protein: CASSWGGDIQYF

V gene: TRBV19
D gene: TRBD1
J gene: TRBJ1-5
CDR3 length: 13
clone size: once
CDR3 DNA: TGTGCCAGTATTGGGACAGGGGGTGGGATTGAGCATTTT
CDR3 protein: CASIGTGGGIEHF

V gene: TRBV11-3
D gene: .
J gene: TRBJ2-2
CDR3 length: 16
clone size: .
CDR3 DNA: TGTGCCAGCAGCTTAGGAACAGGGATCAACACCGGGGAGCTGTTTTTT
CDR3 protein: CASSLGTGINTGELFF

V gene: TRBV7-2
D gene: TRBD1
J gene: TRBJ2-1
CDR3 length: 15
clone size: few
CDR3 DNA: TGTGCCAGCAGCGAGACAGGGGTAGGGCACAATGAGCAGTTCTTC
CDR3 protein: CASSETGVGHNEQFF

V gene: TRBV18
D gene: .
J gene: TRBJ2-7
CDR3 length: 15
clone size: .
CDR3 DNA: TGTGCCAGCTCACCAATAATCGGCAGTACCTACGAGCAGTACTTC
CDR3 protein: CASSPIIGSTYEQYF

V gene: TRBV6-1
D gene: .
J gene: TRBJ1-2
CDR3 length: 15
clone size: .
CDR3 DNA: TGTGCCAGTACTCAGGGGACTAGGGGTCAGGACGGCTACACCTTC
CDR3 protein: CASTQGTRGQDGYTF

V gene: TRBV6-5
D gene: .
J gene: TRBJ1-1
CDR3 length: 11
clone size: .
CDR3 DNA: TGTGCCAGCAGTTTGGGCTTTGGAGCTTTCTTT
CDR3 protein: CASSLGFGAFF

V gene: TRBV5-1
D gene: .
J gene: TRBJ1-1
CDR3 length: 14
clone size: .
CDR3 DNA: TGCGCCAGCAGCTTGCTCCCAGGTAAGACTGAAGCTTTCTTT
CDR3 protein: CASSLLPGKTEAFF

V gene: TRBV30
D gene: .
J gene: TRBJ1-6
CDR3 length: 13
clone size: .
CDR3 DNA: TGTGCCTGGACCCTACCCAGGGGTTCACCCCTCCACTTT
CDR3 protein: CAWTLPRGSPLHF

V gene: TRBV4-3
D gene: TRBD1
J gene: TRBJ1-1
CDR3 length: 14
clone size: .
CDR3 DNA: TGCGCCAGCAGCCAAGCTTTGGGGGACAGAGGAGCTTTCTTT
CDR3 protein: CASSQALGDRGAFF

V gene: TRBV6-1
D gene: .
J gene: TRBJ2-5
CDR3 length: 13
clone size: .
CDR3 DNA: TGTGCCAGCAGGTGGGGGTTGAAAGAGACCCAGTACTTC
CDR3 protein: CASRWGLKETQYF

V gene: TRBV6-1
D gene: .
J gene: TRBJ1-5
CDR3 length: 14
clone size: once
CDR3 DNA: TGTGCCAGCAGTGAGTGGGGGGGCCCTCAGCCCCAGCATTTT
CDR3 protein: CASSEWGGPQPQHF

V gene: TRBV25-1
D gene: .
J gene: TRBJ2-2
CDR3 length: 14
clone size: few
CDR3 DNA: TGTGCCAGCAGTGACAGGGGGGTCGCCGGGGAGCTGTTTTTT
CDR3 protein: CASSDRGVAGELFF

V gene: TRBV5-1
D gene: .
J gene: TRBJ2-5
CDR3 length: 14
clone size: .
CDR3 DNA: TGCGCCAGCACATCGAACCAGGGTACAGAGACCCAGTACTTC
CDR3 protein: CASTSNQGTETQYF

V gene: TRBV27
D gene: .
J gene: TRBJ2-2
CDR3 length: 14
clone size: few
CDR3 DNA: TGTGCCAGCAGGGGCTACGCGAACACCGGGGAGCTGTTTTTT
CDR3 protein: CASRGYANTGELFF

V gene: TRBV7-9
D gene: TRBD2
J gene: TRBJ2-7
CDR3 length: 15
clone size: .
CDR3 DNA: TGTGCCAGCAGTTCCCCTAGCGGGAGTACGTACGAGCAGTACTTC
CDR3 protein: CASSSPSGSTYEQYF

V gene: TRBV6-6
D gene: TRBD1
J gene: TRBJ1-4
CDR3 length: 13
clone size: .
CDR3 DNA: TGTGCCAGCAGTGCCAGGGACAGGGAAAAACTGTTTTTT
CDR3 protein: CASSARDREKLFF

V gene: TRBV5-1
D gene: TRBD2
J gene: TRBJ2-3
CDR3 length: 15
clone size: .
CDR3 DNA: TGCGCCACCGGAGCGGGAGGGCCGAGGACAGATACGCAGTATTTT
CDR3 protein: CATGAGGPRTDTQYF

V gene: TRBV9
D gene: .
J gene: TRBJ2-1
CDR3 length: 15
clone size: .
CDR3 DNA: TGTGCCAGCAGCCCCGGTACAGACGGATACAATGAGCAGTTCTTC
CDR3 protein: CASSPGTDGYNEQFF

V gene: TRBV2
D gene: .
J gene: TRBJ1-1
CDR3 length: 13
clone size: .
CDR3 DNA: TGTGCCGCCAGCAATGAACAGGGTACTGAAGCTTTCTTT
CDR3 protein: CAASNEQGTEAFF

V gene: TRBV6-1
D gene: .
J gene: TRBJ1-2
CDR3 length: 12
clone size: .
CDR3 DNA: TGTGCCAGCAGTGGTTACAGGATTGGCTACACCTTC
CDR3 protein: CASSGYRIGYTF

V gene: TRBV30
D gene: TRBD1
J gene: TRBJ2-7
CDR3 length: 14
clone size: once
CDR3 DNA: TGTGCCTGGAGTGTAGGGACAGCGTCCTACGAGCAGTACTTC
CDR3 protein: CAWSVGTASYEQYF

V gene: TRBV19
D gene: .
J gene: TRBJ2-7
CDR3 length: 15
clone size: .
CDR3 DNA: TGTGCCAGTAGTCCCTCTGGGGCGGGACGCTACGAGCAGTACTTC
CDR3 protein: CASSPSGAGRYEQYF

V gene: TRBV6-6
D gene: .
J gene: TRBJ1-4
CDR3 length: 12
clone size: .
CDR3 DNA: TGTGCCAGCAGTTACTTGGCTGAAAAACTGTTTTTT
CDR3 protein: CASSYLAEKLFF

V gene: TRBV5-1
D gene: .
J gene: TRBJ2-7
CDR3 length: 13
clone size: .
CDR3 DNA: TGCGCCAGCAGCTTGGACATGTCCTACGAGCAGTACTTC
CDR3 protein: CASSLDMSYEQYF

V gene: TRBV6-5
D gene: TRBD2
J gene: TRBJ2-3
CDR3 length: 14
clone size: .
CDR3 DNA: TGTGCCAGCAGGGAGGGACTAGCGGGGGCTACGCAGTATTTT
CDR3 protein: CASREGLAGATQYF

V gene: TRBV6-5
D gene: .
J gene: TRBJ1-4
CDR3 length: 12
clone size: .
CDR3 DNA: TGTGCCAGCAGCCCCCCTGGCGAAAAACTGTTTTTT
CDR3 protein: CASSPPGEKLFF